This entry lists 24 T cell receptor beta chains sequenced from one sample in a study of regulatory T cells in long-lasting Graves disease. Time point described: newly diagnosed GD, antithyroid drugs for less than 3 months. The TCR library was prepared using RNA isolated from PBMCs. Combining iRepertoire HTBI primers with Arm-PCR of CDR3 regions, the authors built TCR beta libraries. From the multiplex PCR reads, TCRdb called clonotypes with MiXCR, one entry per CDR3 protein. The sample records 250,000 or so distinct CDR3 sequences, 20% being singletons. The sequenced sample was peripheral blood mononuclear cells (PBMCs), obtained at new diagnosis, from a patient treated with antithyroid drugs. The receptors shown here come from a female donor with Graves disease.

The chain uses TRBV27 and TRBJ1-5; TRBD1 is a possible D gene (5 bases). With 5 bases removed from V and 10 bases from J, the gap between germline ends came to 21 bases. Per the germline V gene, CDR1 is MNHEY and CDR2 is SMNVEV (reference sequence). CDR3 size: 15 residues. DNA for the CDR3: TGTGCCAGCAGTCCCCGGGACCCCCAGACCTTCCCCCAGCATTTT. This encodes CASSPRDPQTFPQHF.

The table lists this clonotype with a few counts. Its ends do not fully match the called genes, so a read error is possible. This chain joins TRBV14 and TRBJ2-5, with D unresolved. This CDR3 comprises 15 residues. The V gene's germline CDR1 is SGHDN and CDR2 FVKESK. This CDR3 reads CASSQEVDVKETQHF. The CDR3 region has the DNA TGTGCCAGCAGCCAAGAGGTGGACGTAAAAGAGACCCAGCACTTC.

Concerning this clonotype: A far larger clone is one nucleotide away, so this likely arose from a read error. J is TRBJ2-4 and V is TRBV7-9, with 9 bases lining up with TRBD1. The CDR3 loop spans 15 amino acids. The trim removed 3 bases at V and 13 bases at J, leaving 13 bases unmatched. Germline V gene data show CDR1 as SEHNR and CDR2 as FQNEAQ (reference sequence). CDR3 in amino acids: CASSFTGGSYNEQYF. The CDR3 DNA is TGTGCCAGCAGCTTTACAGGGGGCTCCTACAATGAGCAGTACTTC.

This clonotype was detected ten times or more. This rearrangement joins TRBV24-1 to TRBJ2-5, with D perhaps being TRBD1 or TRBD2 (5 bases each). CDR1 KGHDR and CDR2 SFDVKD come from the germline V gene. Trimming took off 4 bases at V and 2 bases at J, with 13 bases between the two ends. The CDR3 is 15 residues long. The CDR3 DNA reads TGTGCCACCAGTGACTCCCGGGACGCACAAGAGACCCAGTACTTC. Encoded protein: CATSDSRDAQETQYF.

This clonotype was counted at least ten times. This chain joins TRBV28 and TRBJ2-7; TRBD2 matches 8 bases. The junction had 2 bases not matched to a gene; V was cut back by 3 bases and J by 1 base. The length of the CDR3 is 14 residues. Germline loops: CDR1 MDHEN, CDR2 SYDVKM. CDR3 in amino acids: CASSFRGGSYEQYF. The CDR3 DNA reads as TGTGCCAGCAGTTTTCGGGGGGGGTCCTACGAGCAGTACTTC.

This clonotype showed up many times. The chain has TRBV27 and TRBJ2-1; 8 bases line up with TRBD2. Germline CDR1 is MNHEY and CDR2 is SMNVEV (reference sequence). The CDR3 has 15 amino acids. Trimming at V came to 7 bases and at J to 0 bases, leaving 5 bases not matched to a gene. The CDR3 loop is CASTGGGSSYNEQFF. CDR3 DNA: TGTGCCAGCACCGGCGGGGGGAGCTCCTACAATGAGCAGTTCTTC.

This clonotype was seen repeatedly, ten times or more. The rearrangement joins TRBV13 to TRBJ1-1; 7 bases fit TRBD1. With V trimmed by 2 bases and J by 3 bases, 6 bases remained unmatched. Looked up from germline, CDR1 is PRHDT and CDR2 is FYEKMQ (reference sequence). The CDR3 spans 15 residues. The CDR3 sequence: CASSLQGGADTEAFF. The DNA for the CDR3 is TGTGCCAGCAGCTTACAGGGGGGGGCGGACACTGAAGCTTTCTTT.

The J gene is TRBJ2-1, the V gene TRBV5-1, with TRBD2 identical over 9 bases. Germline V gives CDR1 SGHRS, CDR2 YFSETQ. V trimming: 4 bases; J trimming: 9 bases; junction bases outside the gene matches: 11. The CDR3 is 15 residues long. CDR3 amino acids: CASSQTGTSIGEQFF. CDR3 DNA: TGCGCCAGCAGCCAAACGGGGACTAGCATTGGTGAGCAGTTCTTC.

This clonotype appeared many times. CDR3 residues: CASSIALRATEAFF. The CDR3 nucleotides read TGTGCCAGTAGTATAGCTCTACGCGCCACTGAAGCTTTCTTT. The V gene is TRBV19, the J gene TRBJ1-1; D remains unclear. CDR1 and CDR2 from the germline V gene are LNHDA and SQIVND (reference sequence). The CDR3 loop spans 14 amino acids. V was shortened by 1 base and J by 4 bases, with 10 bases between the two germline ends.

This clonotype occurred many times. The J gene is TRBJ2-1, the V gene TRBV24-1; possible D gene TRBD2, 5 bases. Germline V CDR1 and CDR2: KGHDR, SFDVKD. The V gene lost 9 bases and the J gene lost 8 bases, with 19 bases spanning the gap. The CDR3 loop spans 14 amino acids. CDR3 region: CATGLGAWSDEQFF. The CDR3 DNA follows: TGTGCCACCGGTCTGGGAGCCTGGTCGGATGAGCAGTTCTTC.

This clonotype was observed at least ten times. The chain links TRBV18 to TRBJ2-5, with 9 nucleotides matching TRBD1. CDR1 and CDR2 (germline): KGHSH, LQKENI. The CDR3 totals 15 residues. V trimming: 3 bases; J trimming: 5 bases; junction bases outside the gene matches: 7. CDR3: CASSPWDRAMETQYF. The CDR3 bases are TGTGCCAGCTCACCCTGGGACAGGGCAATGGAGACCCAGTACTTC.

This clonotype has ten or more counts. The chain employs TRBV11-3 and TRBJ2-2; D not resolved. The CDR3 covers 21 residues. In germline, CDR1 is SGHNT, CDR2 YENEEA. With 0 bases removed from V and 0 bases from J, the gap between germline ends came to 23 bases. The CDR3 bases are TGTGCCAGCAGCTTAGATAATCCCCTGACACTTCCAAACCCGAACACCGGGGAGCTGTTTTTT. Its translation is CASSLDNPLTLPNPNTGELFF. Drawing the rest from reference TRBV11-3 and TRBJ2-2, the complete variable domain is EAGVVQSPRYKIIEKKQPVAFWCNPISGHNTLYWYLQNLGQGPELLIRYENEEAVDDSQLPKDRFSAERLKGVDSTLKIQPAELGDSAVYLCASSLDNPLTLPNPNTGELFFGEGSRLTVL.

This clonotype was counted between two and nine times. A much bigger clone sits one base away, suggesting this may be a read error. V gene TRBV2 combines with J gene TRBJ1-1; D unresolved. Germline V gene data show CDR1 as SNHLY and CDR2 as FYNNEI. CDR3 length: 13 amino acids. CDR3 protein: CACRPDGNTEAFF. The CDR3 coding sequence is TGTGCCTGCAGGCCCGACGGTAACACTGAAGCTTTCTTT.

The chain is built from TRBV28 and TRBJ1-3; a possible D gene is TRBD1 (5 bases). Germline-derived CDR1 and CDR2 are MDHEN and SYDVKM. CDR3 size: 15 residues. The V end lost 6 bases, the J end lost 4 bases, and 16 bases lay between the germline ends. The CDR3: CASRWAGLSGNTIYF. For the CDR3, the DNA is TGTGCCAGCAGATGGGCAGGGCTTTCCGGAAACACCATATATTTT.

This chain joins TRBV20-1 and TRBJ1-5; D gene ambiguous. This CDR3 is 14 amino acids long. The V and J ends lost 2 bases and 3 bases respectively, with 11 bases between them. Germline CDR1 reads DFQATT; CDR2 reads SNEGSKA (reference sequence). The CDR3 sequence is CSARPGVFNQPQHF. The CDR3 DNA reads TGCAGTGCTAGACCCGGGGTCTTCAATCAGCCCCAGCATTTT.

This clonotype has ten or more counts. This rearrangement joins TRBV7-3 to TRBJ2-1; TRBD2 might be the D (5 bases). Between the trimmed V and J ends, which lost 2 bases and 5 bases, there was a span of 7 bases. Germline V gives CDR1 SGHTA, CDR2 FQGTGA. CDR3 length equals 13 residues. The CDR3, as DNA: TGTGCCAGCAGCTTAGGGAGCAACAATGAGCAGTTCTTC. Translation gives CASSLGSNNEQFF. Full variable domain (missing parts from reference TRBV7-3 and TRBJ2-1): GAGVSQTPSNKVTEKGKYVELRCDPISGHTALYWYRQSLGQGPEFLIYFQGTGAADDSGLPNDRFFAVRPEGSVSTLKIQRTERGDSAVYLCASSLGSNNEQFFGPGTRLTVL.

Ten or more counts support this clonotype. In DNA form, the CDR3 reads TGTGCCAGCAGTGCCCTTTACGAGCAGTACTTC. Amino acid sequence: CASSALYEQYF. V gene TRBV2 combines with J gene TRBJ2-7, with D unresolved. The CDR3 is 11 amino acids. Germline CDR1 SNHLY, CDR2 FYNNEI. Trimming removed 4 bases at V and 4 bases at J, with 5 bases between.

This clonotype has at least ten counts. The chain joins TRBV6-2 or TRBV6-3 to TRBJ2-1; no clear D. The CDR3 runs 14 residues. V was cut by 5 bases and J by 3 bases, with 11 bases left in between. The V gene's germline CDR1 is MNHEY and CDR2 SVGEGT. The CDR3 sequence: CASSTRQHYNEQFF. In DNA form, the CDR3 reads TGTGCCAGCAGTACGAGACAACACTACAATGAGCAGTTCTTC.

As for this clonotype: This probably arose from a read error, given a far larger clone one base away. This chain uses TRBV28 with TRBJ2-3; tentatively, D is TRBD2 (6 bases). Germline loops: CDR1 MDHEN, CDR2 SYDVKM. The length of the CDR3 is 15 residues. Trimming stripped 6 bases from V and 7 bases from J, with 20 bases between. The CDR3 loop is CASSFDGSGGNTQYF. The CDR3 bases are TGTGCCAGCAGCTTTGACGGGAGCGGTGGAAATACGCAGTATTTT.

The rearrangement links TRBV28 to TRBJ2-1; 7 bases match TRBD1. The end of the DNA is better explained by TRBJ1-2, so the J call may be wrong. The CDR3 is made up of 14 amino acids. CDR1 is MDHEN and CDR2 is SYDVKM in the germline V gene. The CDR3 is CASSSAGDSYGYTF. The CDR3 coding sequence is TGTGCCAGCAGTTCGGCAGGGGACAGCTATGGCTACACCTTC.

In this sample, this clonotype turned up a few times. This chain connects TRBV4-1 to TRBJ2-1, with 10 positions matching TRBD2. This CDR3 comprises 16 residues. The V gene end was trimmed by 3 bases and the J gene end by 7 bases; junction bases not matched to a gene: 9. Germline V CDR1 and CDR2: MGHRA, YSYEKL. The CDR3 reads CASSQRSGRAGNEQFF. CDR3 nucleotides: TGCGCCAGCAGCCAGCGCAGCGGGAGGGCCGGGAATGAGCAGTTCTTC.

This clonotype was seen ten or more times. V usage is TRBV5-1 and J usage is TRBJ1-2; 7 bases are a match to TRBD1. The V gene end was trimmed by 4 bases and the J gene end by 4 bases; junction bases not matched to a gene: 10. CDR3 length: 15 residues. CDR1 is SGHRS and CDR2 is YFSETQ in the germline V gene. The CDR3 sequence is CASSPRDSSAYGYTF. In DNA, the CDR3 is TGCGCCAGCAGCCCCCGGGACAGTTCAGCCTATGGCTACACCTTC.

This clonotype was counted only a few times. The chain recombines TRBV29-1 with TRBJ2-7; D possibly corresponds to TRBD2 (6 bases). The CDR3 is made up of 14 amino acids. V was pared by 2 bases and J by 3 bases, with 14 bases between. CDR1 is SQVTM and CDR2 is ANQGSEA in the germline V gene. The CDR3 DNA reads TGCAGCGTTGAAACCCAGGGAGGAGGCTACGAGCAGTACTTC. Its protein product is CSVETQGGGYEQYF.

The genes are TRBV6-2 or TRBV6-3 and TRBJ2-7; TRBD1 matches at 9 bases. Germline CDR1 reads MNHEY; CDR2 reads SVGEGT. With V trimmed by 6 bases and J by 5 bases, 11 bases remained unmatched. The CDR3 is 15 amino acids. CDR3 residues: CASRSADTGGNEQYF. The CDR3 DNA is TGTGCCAGCAGATCTGCGGACACAGGGGGCAACGAGCAGTACTTC.